The 14 T cell receptor beta chains presented below share a single source sample, sequenced in a study of blood T cell repertoires in COVID-19 (dated by TCRdb to about 2020). Preparation of the library involved the immunoSEQ multiplex PCR assay. As stored in TCRdb, this immuneACCESS dataset retains in-frame rearrangements with V and J assigned. A fraction of the clones does not appear; measured against another copy, unresolved V genes explain less than half of the discrepancy, and the remainder lacks a known reason. The sample has about 250,000 clones on record, over 75% of them singletons. 1.5% to 2% of the sample belongs to the ten largest clones. Input material: PBMCs or T cells enriched from blood (not recorded which). The receptors originated from a middle-aged man who had recovered from COVID-19.

The V and J genes are TRBV6-5 and TRBJ1-1, with D possibly matching TRBD1 (5 bases). The CDR3 covers 13 residues. Germline V gene sequence: CDR1 MNHEY, CDR2 SVGAGI. Trimming shortened V by 2 bases and J by 3 bases, and 7 bases separated the two germline ends. The CDR3 protein is CASSYGGDTEAFF. In nucleotides, the CDR3 is TGTGCCAGCAGTTACGGGGGGGACACTGAAGCTTTCTTT.

This sequence joins TRBV7-8 and TRBJ2-7; D possibly corresponds to TRBD1 (6 bases). This CDR3 is built from 16 residues. Per the germline V gene, CDR1 is SGHVS and CDR2 is FQNEAQ. The V end lost 5 bases, the J end lost 4 bases, and 21 bases lay between the germline ends. CDR3 residues: CASSAYRVPSRYEQYF. DNA for the CDR3: TGTGCCAGCAGCGCCTACAGGGTACCCTCAAGATACGAGCAGTACTTC. Variable domain in full (rest from reference TRBV7-8 and TRBJ2-7): GAGVSQSPRYKVAKRGQDVALRCDPISGHVSLFWYQQALGQGPEFLTYFQNEAQLDKSGLPSDRFFAERPEGSVSTLKIQRTQQEDSAVYLCASSAYRVPSRYEQYFGPGTRLTVT.

The chain has TRBV3-1 (or the pseudogene TRBV3-2) and TRBJ2-4; TRBD2 is a possible D gene (5 bases). Per the germline V gene, CDR1 is LGHDT and CDR2 is YNNKEL (reference sequence). The CDR3 runs 15 residues. V was clipped by 5 bases and J by 0 bases, with 11 bases between them. The CDR3 is CASSSDGLAKNIQYF. CDR3 nucleotides: TGTGCCAGCAGCTCGGACGGACTAGCCAAAAACATTCAGTACTTC.

This clone showed up just a few times. The chain joins TRBV3-1 (or the pseudogene TRBV3-2) to TRBJ1-1; the D is unclear. Germline V gene sequence: CDR1 LGHDT, CDR2 YNNKEL (reference sequence). Trimming removed 1 base at V and 3 bases at J, with 6 bases between. The CDR3 is 13 amino acids. DNA for the CDR3: TGTGCCAGCAGCCAAGCGGTGTACACTGAAGCTTTCTTT. Translation: CASSQAVYTEAFF.

This clone has only one observation. The chain has TRBV2 and TRBJ1-5; maybe TRBD1 (6 bases). From germline, CDR1 is SNHLY and CDR2 FYNNEI. V was shortened by 4 bases and J by 4 bases, with 8 bases between the two germline ends. The CDR3 loop spans 13 amino acids. The CDR3 DNA reads TGTGCCAGCAGTGGTACAGGGAATCAGCCCCAGCATTTT. It specifies CASSGTGNQPQHF.

A single count supports this clone. The chain links TRBV18 to TRBJ1-2; the D gene is possibly TRBD1 (5 bases). The V gene lost 2 bases and the J gene lost 7 bases, with 14 bases spanning the gap. CDR3 length equals 14 residues. Germline values: CDR1 KGHSH, CDR2 LQKENI. The CDR3 nucleotides are TGTGCCAGCTCACCAATGGACACGACTGCTGGCTACACCTTC. Amino acid sequence: CASSPMDTTAGYTF.

The gene calls are TRBV5-1 and TRBJ2-2; the D gene is possibly TRBD2 (5 bases). This CDR3 spans 14 amino acids. Looked up from germline, CDR1 is SGHRS and CDR2 is YFSETQ. V was pared by 0 bases and J by 11 bases, with 14 bases between. The CDR3 loop reads CASSLEYEGRELFF. As DNA, the CDR3 is TGCGCCAGCAGCTTGGAGTACGAGGGTCGCGAGCTGTTTTTT.

The CDR3 spells CASSRDFDTDTQYF. The CDR3 DNA sequence: TGTGCCAGCAGCAGGGACTTTGACACAGATACGCAGTATTTT. The V gene is TRBV7-9, the J gene TRBJ2-3; D might be TRBD2 (6 bases). The CDR3 runs to 14 residues. Germline CDR1 and CDR2: SEHNR and FQNEAQ (reference sequence). Deletions cut 5 bases from V and 2 bases from J, with 11 bases between.

This clone was seen a single time. The V and J genes are TRBV12-3 or TRBV12-4 and TRBJ2-5; 8 nucleotides match TRBD1. V shed 7 bases and J 4 bases; nucleotides not matched to a gene: 5. This CDR3 spans 13 amino acids. The CDR3 sequence: CASTTGGPETQYF. Written as DNA, the CDR3 is TGTGCCAGCACCACAGGGGGGCCAGAGACCCAGTACTTC.

This clone has a single count. This chain links TRBV28 with TRBJ2-7, with 9 bases fitting TRBD1. The CDR3 spans 15 residues. The V gene's germline CDR1 is MDHEN and CDR2 SYDVKM. V shed 7 bases, J shed 3 bases, and the junction held 10 bases outside the gene matches. This chain's CDR3 is CASTVGETGGYEQYF. CDR3 nucleotide sequence: TGTGCCAGCACCGTGGGGGAGACAGGGGGCTACGAGCAGTACTTC.

The chain recombines TRBV7-3 with TRBJ2-1; D perhaps matches TRBD2 (6 bases). V lost 4 bases and J 1 base, leaving 14 bases between the germline ends. Germline CDR1 and CDR2: SGHTA and FQGTGA. CDR3 length: 16 residues. DNA for the CDR3: TGTGCCAGCAGCTCGACCGGGGGACTTTCCTACAATGAGCAGTTCTTC. Protein product: CASSSTGGLSYNEQFF.

The chain employs TRBV29-1 and TRBJ1-1; weak D call: TRBD1 (6 bases). The ends were cut back, 4 bases at V and 7 bases at J, with 13 bases in the middle. The CDR3 spans 12 residues. The germline V gene has CDR1 SQVTM and CDR2 ANQGSEA. The CDR3 reads CSVGAGALEAFF. Written as DNA, the CDR3 is TGCAGCGTTGGGGCGGGGGCTCTTGAAGCTTTCTTT.

The V call is TRBV5-1, the J call TRBJ1-5; 8 bases align to TRBD1. V lost 4 bases, J lost 4 bases, and 4 bases stayed unmatched. The CDR3 loop spans 14 amino acids. Germline V gives CDR1 SGHRS, CDR2 YFSETQ. CDR3 sequence (DNA): TGCGCCAGCAGCCCGACAGGGGAGAATCAGCCCCAGCATTTT. As protein: CASSPTGENQPQHF. The full variable domain, completed using reference TRBV5-1 and TRBJ1-5, is KAGVTQTPRYLIKTRGQQVTLSCSPISGHRSVSWYQQTPGQGLQFLFEYFSETQRNKGNFPGRFSGRQFSNSRSEMNVSTLELGDSALYLCASSPTGENQPQHFGDGTRLSIL.

The chain couples TRBV5-1 to TRBJ2-2; 9 bases line up with TRBD2. The V and J ends lost 2 bases and 4 bases, in that order; junction bases with no gene match: 6. The CDR3 covers 16 residues. Germline V gives CDR1 SGHRS, CDR2 YFSETQ. The CDR3 DNA is TGCGCCAGCAGCTTTCAAGCGGGAGGTGTCACCGGGGAGCTGTTTTTT. Protein product: CASSFQAGGVTGELFF.